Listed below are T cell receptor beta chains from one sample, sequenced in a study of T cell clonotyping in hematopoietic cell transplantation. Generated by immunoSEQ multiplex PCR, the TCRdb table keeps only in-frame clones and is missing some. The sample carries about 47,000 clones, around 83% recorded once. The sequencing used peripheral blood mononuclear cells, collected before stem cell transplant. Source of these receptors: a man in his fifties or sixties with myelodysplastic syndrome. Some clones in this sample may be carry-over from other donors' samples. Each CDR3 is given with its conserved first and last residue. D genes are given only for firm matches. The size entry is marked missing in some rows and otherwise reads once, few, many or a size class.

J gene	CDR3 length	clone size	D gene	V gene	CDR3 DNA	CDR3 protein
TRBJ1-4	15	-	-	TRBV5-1	TGCGCCAGCAGCTTGTCGGCGGGGAATAATGAAAAACTGTTTTTT	CASSLSAGNNEKLFF
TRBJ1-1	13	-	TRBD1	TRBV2	TGTGCCAGCAGTTACGACAGGGTCTCTGAAGCTTTCTTT	CASSYDRVSEAFF
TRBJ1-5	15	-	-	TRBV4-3	TGCGCCAGCAGCCAAGATTACAGCAACAATCAGCCCCAGCATTTT	CASSQDYSNNQPQHF
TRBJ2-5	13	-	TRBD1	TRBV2	TGTGCCAGCAGTTTGTGGACAGGGAGCGACCAGTACTTC	CASSLWTGSDQYF
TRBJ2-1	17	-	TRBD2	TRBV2	TGTGCCAGCAGTGGCCCCCAACGACTAGCGCTTCACAATGAGCAGTTCTTC	CASSGPQRLALHNEQFF
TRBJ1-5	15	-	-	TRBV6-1	TGTGCCAGCCAACCGGAAGGGCAAGTCAATCAGCCCCAGCATTTT	CASQPEGQVNQPQHF
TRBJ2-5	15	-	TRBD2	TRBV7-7	TGTGCTAGCAGCCAGGAAACCGGGACTAGCTCGACCCAGTACTTC	CASSQETGTSSTQYF
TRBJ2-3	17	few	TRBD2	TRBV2	TGTGCCAGCAGCCCGGGACTAGCGGGGGAGAGCACAGATACGCAGTATTTT	CASSPGLAGESTDTQYF
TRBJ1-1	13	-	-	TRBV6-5	TGTGCCAGCAGTTACTCAAGGAACACTGAAGCTTTCTTT	CASSYSRNTEAFF
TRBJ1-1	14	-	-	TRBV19	TGTGCCAGTAGTATAGACAGGGTTACCGCTGAAGCTTTCTTT	CASSIDRVTAEAFF
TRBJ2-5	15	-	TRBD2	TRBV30	TGTGCCTGGAGGTCCCGGGGGGGCCTGCAAGAGACCCAGTACTTC	CAWRSRGGLQETQYF
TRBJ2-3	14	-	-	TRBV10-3	TGTGCCATCAGTGAACGGGGCCCCACAGATACGCAGTATTTT	CAISERGPTDTQYF
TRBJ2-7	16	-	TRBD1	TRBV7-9	TGTGCCAGCAGCCGCTCCGGACAGGGACGATCCTACGAGCAGTACTTC	CASSRSGQGRSYEQYF
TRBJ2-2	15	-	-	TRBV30	TGTGCCTGGAGTCGTCGGGGTTCTAGTTCCGGGGAGCTGTTTTTT	CAWSRRGSSSGELFF
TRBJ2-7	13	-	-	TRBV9	TGTGCCAGCAGCGTAGGGCCTTCCTACGAGCAGTACTTC	CASSVGPSYEQYF
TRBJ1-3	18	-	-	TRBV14	TGTGCCAGCAGCCAAGGGCTACTCAGGAGTACCTCTGGAAACACCATATATTTT	CASSQGLLRSTSGNTIYF
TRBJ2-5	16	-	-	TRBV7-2	TGTGCCAGCAGCCGGACCGGTGGCCCCCGTGGGGAGACCCAGTACTTC	CASSRTGGPRGETQYF
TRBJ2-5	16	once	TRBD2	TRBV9	TGTGCCAGCAACCCGGGACTAGCGGTTGGGGGCTCTACCCAGTACTTC	CASNPGLAVGGSTQYF
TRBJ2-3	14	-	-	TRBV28	TGTGCCAGCAGTTCATCCAGGGGAGCAGATACGCAGTATTTT	CASSSSRGADTQYF
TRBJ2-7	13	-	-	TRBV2	TGTGCCAGCAGTGTCCAGGAGTCCTACGAGCAGTACTTC	CASSVQESYEQYF
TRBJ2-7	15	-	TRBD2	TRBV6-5	TGTGCCAGCAGGACTTCGAGCGGGGGTCCCTACGAGCAGTACTTC	CASRTSSGGPYEQYF
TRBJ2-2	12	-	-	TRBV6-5	TGTGCCAGCAGACGGGACTTCGGGGAGCTGTTTTTT	CASRRDFGELFF
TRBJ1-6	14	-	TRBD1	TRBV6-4	TGTGCCAGCGCAAAGACAGGGGACAATTCACCCCTCCACTTT	CASAKTGDNSPLHF
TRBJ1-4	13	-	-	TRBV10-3	TGTGCCAGCCTGGGGGGTGCGGGTGAAAAACTGTTTTTT	CASLGGAGEKLFF
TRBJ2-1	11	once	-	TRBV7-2	TGTGCCAGCTCAGATACAAATGAGCAGTTCTTC	CASSDTNEQFF
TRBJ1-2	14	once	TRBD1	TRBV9	TGTGCCAGCGGGCGTGGGACAGGGAACTATGGCTACACCTTC	CASGRGTGNYGYTF
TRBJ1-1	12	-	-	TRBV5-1	TGCGCCAGCAGTTCGGGGGACACTGAAGCTTTCTTT	CASSSGDTEAFF
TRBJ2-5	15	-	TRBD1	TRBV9	TGTGCCAGCAGCGCTTACAGGGACAGCCGGGAGACCCAGTACTTC	CASSAYRDSRETQYF
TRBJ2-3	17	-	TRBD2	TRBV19	TGTGCCAGTAGTATAGGTTCAGCGGGGGGGCCACAAGATACGCAGTATTTT	CASSIGSAGGPQDTQYF
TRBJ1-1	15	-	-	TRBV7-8	TGTGCCAGCAGCTTAGCTTTAGGCGTCTCATCTGAAGCTTTCTTT	CASSLALGVSSEAFF
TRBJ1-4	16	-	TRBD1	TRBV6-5	TGTGCCAGCAGTTGGGACAGGCCCGCAACTAATGAAAAACTGTTTTTT	CASSWDRPATNEKLFF
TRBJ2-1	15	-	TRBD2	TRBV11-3	TGTGCCAGCAGCTCTACTAGCGGGGGGGGGAATGAGCAGTTCTTC	CASSSTSGGGNEQFF
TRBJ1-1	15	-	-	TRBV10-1	TGCGCCAGCTCCCGGAGAGGGCAGGGACTGGCTGAAGCTTTCTTT	CASSRRGQGLAEAFF
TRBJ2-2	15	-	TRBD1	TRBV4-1	TGCGCCAGCAGCCTGGGGACAGTCCTCACCGGGGAGCTGTTTTTT	CASSLGTVLTGELFF
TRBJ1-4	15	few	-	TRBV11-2	TGTGCCAGCAGCTTTTCATGGGGGATCAGTGAAAAACTGTTTTTT	CASSFSWGISEKLFF
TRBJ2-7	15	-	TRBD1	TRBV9	TGTGCCAGCAGCGTAGGACAGGGAACTACCTACGAGCAGTACTTC	CASSVGQGTTYEQYF
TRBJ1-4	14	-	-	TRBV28	TGTGCCAGCACCCGGGGGGGCGGAAATGAAAAACTGTTTTTT	CASTRGGGNEKLFF
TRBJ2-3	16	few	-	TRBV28	TGTGCCAGCAGTTTTATTACGGGCTCTAGCACAGATACGCAGTATTTT	CASSFITGSSTDTQYF
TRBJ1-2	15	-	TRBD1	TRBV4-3	TGCGCCAGCAGCCAAGATTACGGACAGGGGGTTGGCTACACCTTC	CASSQDYGQGVGYTF
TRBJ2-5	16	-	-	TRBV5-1	TGCGCCAGCAGCTCACCGATCCGGGACGACCAAGAGACCCAGTACTTC	CASSSPIRDDQETQYF
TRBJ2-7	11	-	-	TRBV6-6	TGTGCCAGCAGTTACTCGCACGAGCAGTACTTC	CASSYSHEQYF
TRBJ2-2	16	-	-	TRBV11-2	TGTGCCAGCAGCTTAGATGGTCATTTGAACACCGGGGAGCTGTTTTTT	CASSLDGHLNTGELFF
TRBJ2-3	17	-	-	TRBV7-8	TGTGCCAGCACCTCTCGCCCTAGCGTGTTTGGGACAGATACGCAGTATTTT	CASTSRPSVFGTDTQYF
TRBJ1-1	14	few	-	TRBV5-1	TGCGCCAGCAGCTCCGGGACCCAGAACACTGAAGCTTTCTTT	CASSSGTQNTEAFF
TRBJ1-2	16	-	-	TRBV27	TGTGCCAGCAGTTTAAGAATCGGGGTAGGGGACTATGGCTACACCTTC	CASSLRIGVGDYGYTF